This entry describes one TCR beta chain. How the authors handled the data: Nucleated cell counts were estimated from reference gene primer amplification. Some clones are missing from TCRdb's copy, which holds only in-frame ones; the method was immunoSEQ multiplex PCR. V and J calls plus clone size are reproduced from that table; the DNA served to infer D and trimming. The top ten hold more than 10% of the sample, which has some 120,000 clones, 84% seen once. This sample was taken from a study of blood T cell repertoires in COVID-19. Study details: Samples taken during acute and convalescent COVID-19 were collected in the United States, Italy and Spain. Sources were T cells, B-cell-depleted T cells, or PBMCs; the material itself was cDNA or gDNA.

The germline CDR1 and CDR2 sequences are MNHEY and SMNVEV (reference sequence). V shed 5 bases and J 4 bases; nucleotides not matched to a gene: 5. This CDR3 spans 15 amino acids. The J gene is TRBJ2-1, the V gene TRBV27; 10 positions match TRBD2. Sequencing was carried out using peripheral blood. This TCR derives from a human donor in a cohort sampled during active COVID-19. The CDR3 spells CASSPGLAYYNEQFF. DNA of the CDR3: TGTGCCAGCAGTCCGGGACTAGCGTATTACAATGAGCAGTTCTTC.